The clone carrying this TCR beta chain was seen a few times. The CDR3 sequence is 13 residues long. Trimming stripped 6 bases from V and 6 bases from J, with 12 bases between. In germline, CDR1 is SEHNR, CDR2 FQNEAQ (reference sequence). The record originates from a study of shared clonotypes between healthy human individuals. Sequenced by immunoSEQ multiplex PCR; TCRdb stores in-frame clones only, minus some. The data contain about 1,900,000 clones, about 95% of them singletons. Terminally differentiated effector memory CD45RA+ cells were left out of the naive CD8 fraction, which was CD45RO-negative and positively selected for CCR7.

Sequenced material: naive CD8+ T cells sorted from blood. The chain is built from TRBV7-9 and TRBJ1-5; D is perhaps TRBD1 (6 bases). This TCR was sampled from a young man in good health. CDR3 sequence reads: CASRQGDSQPQHF. The CDR3 region has the DNA TGTGCCAGCAGACAGGGCGACAGTCAGCCCCAGCATTTT. The variable domain in full, with the rest retrieved from reference TRBV7-9 and TRBJ1-5, is DTGVSQNPRHKITKRGQNVTFRCDPISEHNRLYWYRQTLGQGPEFLTYFQNEAQLEKSRLLSDRFSAERPKGSFSTLEIQRTEQGDSAMYLCASRQGDSQPQHFGDGTRLSIL.